Each of the 14 T cell receptor beta chains below was sequenced from the same sample in a study of cytomegalovirus exposure and HLA in healthy donors. Amplification used 60 Vbeta primers and 13 Jbeta primers. This table comes from immunoSEQ multiplex PCR, and its TCRdb copy is limited to in-frame clones, with some not included. The sample lists around 130,000 clones; 81% were seen once. Sequencing was carried out using PBMCs. The receptors stem from a man younger than 35 in good health and CMV-seronegative.

This clone came up a few times. The chain couples TRBV5-6 to TRBJ1-4; TRBD1 aligns across 8 bases. V gave up 4 bases and J gave up 11 bases; unmatched junction bases: 16. The CDR3 is 16 amino acids. Germline V gene data show CDR1 as SGHDT and CDR2 as YYEEEE. CDR3 nucleotide sequence: TGTGCCAGCAGCCCGGACAGGGTGGGGATAATGAAGAAACTGTTTTTT. Amino acid sequence: CASSPDRVGIMKKLFF.

This chain links TRBV7-9 with TRBJ1-5; D gene uncertain. The CDR3 runs to 12 residues. Germline CDR1 and CDR2: SEHNR and FQNEAQ (reference sequence). V shed 1 base and J shed 9 bases, with 7 bases lying between them. DNA for the CDR3: TGTGCCAGCAGCTTAGAAGGCGGGCCCCAGCATTTT. It codes for CASSLEGGPQHF. Drawing the rest from reference TRBV7-9 and TRBJ1-5, the complete variable domain is DTGVSQNPRHKITKRGQNVTFRCDPISEHNRLYWYRQTLGQGPEFLTYFQNEAQLEKSRLLSDRFSAERPKGSFSTLEIQRTEQGDSAMYLCASSLEGGPQHFGDGTRLSIL.

V is TRBV27 and J is TRBJ2-7, with 7 bases aligning to TRBD1. The trim removed 2 bases at V and 0 bases at J, leaving 1 base unmatched. Looked up from germline, CDR1 is MNHEY and CDR2 is SMNVEV (reference sequence). The CDR3 spans 14 residues. The CDR3 bases are TGTGCCAGCAGTTTAAGACAGGGCTCCTACGAGCAGTACTTC. Translation gives CASSLRQGSYEQYF.

V and J are TRBV28 and TRBJ2-7; perhaps TRBD1 as D (6 bases). CDR3 length: 15 amino acids. Looked up from germline, CDR1 is MDHEN and CDR2 is SYDVKM. Trimming shortened V by 0 bases and J by 5 bases, and 14 bases separated the two germline ends. The CDR3 region has the DNA TGTGCCAGCAGTTTATGGGGGGCCGGAGTGAACGAGCAGTACTTC. It specifies CASSLWGAGVNEQYF.

The gene calls are TRBV27 and TRBJ2-1; no clear D gene. The CDR3 spans 14 residues. CDR1 is MNHEY, CDR2 SMNVEV, per germline (reference sequence). The V end lost 3 bases, the J end lost 0 bases, and 6 bases lay between the germline ends. The CDR3 bases are TGTGCCAGCAGTTTCTGGAGCTCCTACAATGAGCAGTTCTTC. Translating it yields CASSFWSSYNEQFF.

The chain employs TRBV5-1 and TRBJ1-2, with TRBD1 as a possible D gene (5 bases). The length of the CDR3 is 12 residues. The V gene's germline CDR1 is SGHRS and CDR2 YFSETQ. V was trimmed by 7 bases and J by 4 bases, leaving 11 bases between them. CDR3 coding DNA: TGCGCCAGCTCTCGGGGGACCTATGGCTACACCTTC. Encoded protein: CASSRGTYGYTF.

This sequence joins TRBV11-3 and TRBJ2-7, with TRBD1 matching 7 bases. Germline V CDR1 and CDR2: SGHNT, YENEEA. CDR3 length: 15 residues. V lost 0 bases, J lost 2 bases, and 4 bases stayed unmatched. The chain's CDR3 is CASSLEAGGTYEQYF. For the CDR3, the DNA is TGTGCCAGCAGCTTAGAGGCAGGGGGTACCTACGAGCAGTACTTC.

The J gene is TRBJ2-7, the V gene TRBV6-5; 9 bases fit TRBD1. Germline-derived CDR1 and CDR2 are MNHEY and SVGAGI. Germline trimming cut 5 bases from V and 5 bases from J; bases unmatched to any gene: 7. The CDR3 has 14 amino acids. In DNA form, the CDR3 reads TGTGCCAGCAGTCAGGGGACAGGGTTCGACGAGCAGTACTTC. Protein product: CASSQGTGFDEQYF.

The gene calls are TRBV7-2 and TRBJ2-3, with 8 bases that match TRBD2. Germline V CDR1 and CDR2: SGHTA, FQGNSA. CDR3 length equals 15 residues. Trimming at V came to 1 base and at J to 4 bases, leaving 4 bases not matched to a gene. The chain's CDR3 is CASSLVAGGADTQYF. CDR3 in DNA: TGTGCCAGCAGCTTAGTGGCGGGGGGAGCAGATACGCAGTATTTT.

The rearrangement uses TRBV6-5 and TRBJ2-7, with TRBD2 matching over 11 bases. The CDR3 sequence is 15 residues long. Trimming removed 0 bases from V and 6 bases from J; junction bases left unmatched: 4. From germline, CDR1 is MNHEY and CDR2 SVGAGI. The CDR3: CASSYSVSGGVEQYF. CDR3 bases: TGTGCCAGCAGTTACTCGGTTAGCGGGGGGGTCGAGCAGTACTTC.

The chain has TRBV2 and TRBJ1-2; 9 bases fit TRBD1. V dropped 10 bases and J dropped 6; count of bases not matched to a gene: 9. The germline V gene has CDR1 SNHLY and CDR2 FYNNEI. The CDR3 totals 13 residues. The CDR3 sequence: CATRTGEGNGYTF. The CDR3 DNA follows: TGTGCCACCCGGACAGGGGAAGGAAATGGCTACACCTTC.

The rearrangement links TRBV6-5 to TRBJ1-1, with D uncertain. This CDR3 region has 14 residues. Trimming took 5 bases from V and 4 from J, leaving 14 bases between them. Germline V CDR1 and CDR2: MNHEY, SVGAGI. The CDR3 DNA sequence: TGTGCCAGCAGTACCGGACGGAGGGTCACTGAAGCTTTCTTT. This codes for CASSTGRRVTEAFF.

This clone appeared once. V usage is TRBV7-2 and J usage is TRBJ2-7, with no clear D. Trimming cost V 3 bases and J 3 bases, with 6 bases left between them. The length of the CDR3 is 12 residues. CDR1 is SGHTA, CDR2 FQGNSA, per germline. The CDR3 nucleotides read TGTGCCAGCAGCTTCGTGTTCTACGAGCAGTACTTC. This gives the protein CASSFVFYEQYF.

The J gene is TRBJ1-2, the V gene TRBV6-4; 8 nucleotides align to TRBD1. The junction had 20 bases not matched to a gene; V was cut back by 3 bases and J by 8 bases. The germline V gene has CDR1 MRHNA and CDR2 SNTAGT. CDR3 length: 18 amino acids. In DNA form, the CDR3 reads TGTGCCAGCAGTGAGGGTTTCGTTGGCTGGACAGGGAGGGACGGCTACACCTTC. Its translation is CASSEGFVGWTGRDGYTF.